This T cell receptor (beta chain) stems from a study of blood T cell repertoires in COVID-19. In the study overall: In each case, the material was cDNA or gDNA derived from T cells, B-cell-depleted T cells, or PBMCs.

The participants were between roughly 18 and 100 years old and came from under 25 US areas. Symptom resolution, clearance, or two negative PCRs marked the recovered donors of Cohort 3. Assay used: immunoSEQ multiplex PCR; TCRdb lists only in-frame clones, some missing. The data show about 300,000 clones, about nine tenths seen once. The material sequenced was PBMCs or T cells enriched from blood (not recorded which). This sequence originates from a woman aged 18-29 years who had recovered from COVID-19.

Written as DNA, the CDR3 is TGTGCCAGTAGTATCCCCGGGTATGGCTACACCTTC. Amino acids: CASSIPGYGYTF. V is TRBV19 and J is TRBJ1-2; D unresolved. From germline, CDR1 is LNHDA and CDR2 SQIVND (reference sequence). The CDR3 consists of 12 residues. The V end lost 3 bases, the J end lost 5 bases, and 7 bases lay between the germline ends.